This is a list of T cell receptor beta chains from one sample in a study of cytomegalovirus exposure and HLA in healthy donors. Here immunoSEQ multiplex PCR was the method, and the copy in TCRdb shows in-frame clones only, minus some. The sample lists some 130,000 clones, roughly three quarters occurring once. The sample consisted of PBMCs. These receptors came from a man in his forties in good health and CMV-seronegative. Both conserved end residues are part of each CDR3. The order of the fields is D gene, V gene, J gene, clone size, CDR3 DNA, CDR3 protein. D genes are given only for firm matches. Size is stated for part of the rows, as once, few or many counts, or as a class when the clone is expanded.

d_call: .; v_call: TRBV9; j_call: TRBJ2-7; clone_size: .; cdr3_nt: TGTGCCAGCAGCGTATCCGCGATCGGGTACGAGCAGTACTTC; cdr3_aa: CASSVSAIGYEQYF
d_call: TRBD2; v_call: TRBV7-3; j_call: TRBJ2-3; clone_size: .; cdr3_nt: TGTGCCAGCAGCTTAGGGACTAGCGGAGATACGCAGTATTTT; cdr3_aa: CASSLGTSGDTQYF
d_call: .; v_call: TRBV14; j_call: TRBJ2-3; clone_size: few; cdr3_nt: TGTGCCAGCAGCCCTCGAGGACAGTCCGCGCTGGGGACGCAGTATTTT; cdr3_aa: CASSPRGQSALGTQYF
d_call: TRBD2; v_call: TRBV5-1; j_call: TRBJ2-3; clone_size: .; cdr3_nt: TGCGCCAGCAGCTTGGTTGTAGCGGGGGGGCGCACAGATACGCAGTATTTT; cdr3_aa: CASSLVVAGGRTDTQYF
d_call: .; v_call: TRBV9; j_call: TRBJ2-7; clone_size: .; cdr3_nt: TGTGCCAGCAGCGTAGGGCATTCTGCCTACGAGCAGTACTTC; cdr3_aa: CASSVGHSAYEQYF
d_call: .; v_call: TRBV5-1; j_call: TRBJ1-1; clone_size: .; cdr3_nt: TGCGCCAGCAGCCCCCGGGGAGGGACGGGTGAAGCTTTCTTT; cdr3_aa: CASSPRGGTGEAFF
d_call: .; v_call: TRBV25-1; j_call: TRBJ2-1; clone_size: once; cdr3_nt: TGTGCCAGCAGTGGTCAGGGGTCGAATGAGCAGTTCTTC; cdr3_aa: CASSGQGSNEQFF
d_call: TRBD2; v_call: TRBV5-4; j_call: TRBJ2-1; clone_size: .; cdr3_nt: TGTGCCAGCAGCTTGTATCTAGCGGGAGACGATGAGCAGTTCTTC; cdr3_aa: CASSLYLAGDDEQFF
d_call: .; v_call: TRBV27; j_call: TRBJ1-5; clone_size: .; cdr3_nt: TGTGCCAGCAGACAAACTACGACAGCACCTCCAGGTCAGCCCCAGCATTTT; cdr3_aa: CASRQTTTAPPGQPQHF
d_call: TRBD1; v_call: TRBV28; j_call: TRBJ1-4; clone_size: .; cdr3_nt: TGTGCCAGCAGTTCCGCCGGGACAGGGGGGGAAAAACTGTTTTTT; cdr3_aa: CASSSAGTGGEKLFF
d_call: TRBD1; v_call: TRBV6-5; j_call: TRBJ1-4; clone_size: .; cdr3_nt: TGTGCCAGCAGCGCCGACAGGGGGCTTGAAAAACTGTTTTTT; cdr3_aa: CASSADRGLEKLFF
d_call: .; v_call: TRBV7-8; j_call: TRBJ1-4; clone_size: few; cdr3_nt: TGTGCCAGCAGCTTAGGGGGACACTCCAATGAAAAACTGTTTTTT; cdr3_aa: CASSLGGHSNEKLFF
d_call: TRBD2; v_call: TRBV5-4; j_call: TRBJ2-5; clone_size: .; cdr3_nt: TGTGCCAGCAGCTCGACTAGCGGGGGGAGGGAGACCCAGTACTTC; cdr3_aa: CASSSTSGGRETQYF
d_call: .; v_call: TRBV7-9; j_call: TRBJ1-1; clone_size: few; cdr3_nt: TGTGCCAGCAGCTACGGCCCTGGGGGCGCTGAAGCTTTCTTT; cdr3_aa: CASSYGPGGAEAFF
d_call: .; v_call: TRBV30; j_call: TRBJ2-3; clone_size: .; cdr3_nt: TGTGCCTGGAGTGGCCTAGTTACAGATACGCAGTATTTT; cdr3_aa: CAWSGLVTDTQYF
d_call: TRBD1; v_call: TRBV29-1; j_call: TRBJ1-1; clone_size: .; cdr3_nt: TGCAGCGTCCTGATCGGGACAGGGGGGATGAACACTGAAGCTTTCTTT; cdr3_aa: CSVLIGTGGMNTEAFF
d_call: TRBD2; v_call: TRBV4-1; j_call: TRBJ2-3; clone_size: .; cdr3_nt: TGCGCCAGCAGCCGAGCGGGGACCAGCACAGATACGCAGTATTTT; cdr3_aa: CASSRAGTSTDTQYF
d_call: TRBD1; v_call: TRBV13; j_call: TRBJ2-3; clone_size: once; cdr3_nt: TGTGCCAGCAGCTTCACAGGGGATGGCACAGATACGCAGTATTTT; cdr3_aa: CASSFTGDGTDTQYF
d_call: TRBD2; v_call: TRBV4-3; j_call: TRBJ2-3; clone_size: .; cdr3_nt: TGCGCCAGCAGCCAGGAACTAGCGGGGGATACGCAGTATTTT; cdr3_aa: CASSQELAGDTQYF
d_call: .; v_call: TRBV27; j_call: TRBJ1-2; clone_size: .; cdr3_nt: TGTGCCAGCAGCCCGGGGGTCAACTATGGCTACACCTTC; cdr3_aa: CASSPGVNYGYTF
d_call: .; v_call: TRBV6-1; j_call: TRBJ1-4; clone_size: .; cdr3_nt: TGTGCCAGCAGTGCAACGAGGGAAAAACTGTTTTTT; cdr3_aa: CASSATREKLFF
d_call: TRBD1; v_call: TRBV11-2; j_call: TRBJ2-7; clone_size: .; cdr3_nt: TGTGCCAGCAGCTCTACCCAGGGGACAGGGACCTACGAGCAGTACTTC; cdr3_aa: CASSSTQGTGTYEQYF
d_call: .; v_call: TRBV5-1; j_call: TRBJ2-6; clone_size: .; cdr3_nt: TGCGCCAGCAGCTTGGTTTGGACAGCTCGCTCTGGGGCCAACGTCCTGACTTTC; cdr3_aa: CASSLVWTARSGANVLTF
d_call: .; v_call: TRBV20-1; j_call: TRBJ1-2; clone_size: few; cdr3_nt: TGCAGTGCTAGCCAGGCCTATGGCTACACCTTC; cdr3_aa: CSASQAYGYTF
d_call: TRBD1; v_call: TRBV27; j_call: TRBJ2-7; clone_size: .; cdr3_nt: TGTGCCAGCAGTTCCTTTCTAGACAGGGAATTATCTACGAAGCAGTACTTC; cdr3_aa: CASSSFLDRELSTKQYF
d_call: TRBD2; v_call: TRBV7-9; j_call: TRBJ2-5; clone_size: .; cdr3_nt: TGTGCCAGCAGCCCGGGGGGGCAAGAGACCCAGTACTTC; cdr3_aa: CASSPGGQETQYF